This TCR beta chain was obtained from a study of blood T cell repertoires in COVID-19. Germline values: CDR1 MNHEY, CDR2 SVGAGI. V was shortened by 6 bases and J by 6 bases, with 17 bases between the two germline ends. This CDR3 is built from 14 residues. Libraries were prepared by immunoSEQ multiplex PCR; TCRdb keeps only in-frame clonotypes and omits some of them. The table shows a few hundred thousand clones, with around 81% occurring only once. The chain employs TRBV6-5 and TRBJ1-1; a weak D match, TRBD1 (6 bases). The TCR comes from a man aged 45-60 years who had recovered from COVID-19. Sequencing was carried out using PBMCs or T cells enriched from blood (not recorded which). CDR3 nucleotide sequence: TGTGCCAGCAGCCCCACAGGGACGGGGCCTGAAGCTTTCTTT. Amino acids: CASSPTGTGPEAFF.